This T cell receptor (beta chain) was documented in a study of molecular identifiers for immune sequencing clone quantification. The study's findings and limits: Spiked Jurkat TCR RNA originating from one cell could reportedly be identified amid one million naive cells.

Generation of bulk TCR libraries relied on previously described methods and listed TCR primers. Using its own MiXCR run on the PCR reads, TCRdb lists one record per CDR3 protein. The sample comprises 50,000 or so distinct CDR3 sequences, around 25% of which are singletons, and approximately 1.9% rests with the top ten. This clonotype was seen only a few times. Antigen unknown. Given a much more abundant clone one base away, this may be a read error. The CDR3 runs to 14 residues. Germline assignment: CDR1 SGHDT and CDR2 YYEEEE. The source is a human donor in good health. Some libraries in this study had Jurkat cell RNA spiked in. The sample was naive CD8+ T cells from blood, with Jurkat cell RNA spiked in. Subset: FACS-sorted CD8+CD4-CCR7+CD45RA+ naive T cells. This chain uses TRBV5-6 with TRBJ1-1; D unresolved. CDR3 bases: TGTGCCAGCAGCTTGGTCAGACTGAACACTGAAGCTCTCTTT. The encoded protein is CASSLVRLNTEALF.